This entry lists 3 T cell receptor beta chains sequenced from one sample in a study of beta chain features in type 1 diabetes. The isolated RNA, all of it, was reverse transcribed, so expressed TCRB transcripts were what got sequenced. TCRdb's table, derived via immunoSEQ multiplex PCR, lists solely in-frame clones and lacks some. This table has about 320,000 clones, about 14% appearing once. Sequenced: central memory CD4+ T cells from blood. All receptors come from a man aged 25 to 40 in good health.

This clone was recorded a few times. V gene TRBV30 combines with J gene TRBJ2-7; D could derive from TRBD1 or TRBD2 (5 bases each). Germline V gene data show CDR1 as GTSNPN and CDR2 as SVGIG (reference sequence). The V and J ends lost 2 bases and 2 bases respectively, with 7 bases between them. The CDR3 length is 12 residues. The CDR3 loop is CAWSRGTYEQYV. CDR3 DNA: TGTGCCTGGAGTCGGGGCACCTACGAGCAGTACGTC.

This clone came up a few times. The CDR3 loop reads CASSGRGGPSLTDTQYF. CDR3 nucleotides: TGTGCCAGTAGTGGACGCGGGGGCCCTTCACTCACAGATACGCAGTATTTT. V and J are TRBV19 and TRBJ2-3; the D gene is possibly TRBD2 (7 bases). Per germline, CDR1 LNHDA and CDR2 SQIVND (reference sequence). The CDR3 runs 17 residues. The V and J ends lost 5 bases and 2 bases respectively, with 20 bases between them.

This sequence joins TRBV7-8 and TRBJ1-2, with D possibly being TRBD1 (6 bases). Germline V lookup: CDR1 SGHVS, CDR2 FQNEAQ. The CDR3 runs 13 residues. The V end lost 5 bases, the J end lost 6 bases, and 13 bases lay between the germline ends. This CDR3 reads CASSLTGLHGYTF. The CDR3 region has the DNA TGTGCCAGCAGCCTTACAGGGTTGCATGGCTACACCTTC.